The clone carrying this TCR beta chain was seen only a few times. Its antigen is as yet unknown. CDR3-region Arm-PCR and iRepertoire HTBI primers produced the TCR beta libraries. TCRdb passed the multiplex PCR reads through MiXCR, listing each CDR3 protein once. The data show 500,000 to 700,000 distinct CDR3 sequences, with around 15% seen just once and 15% to 20% held by the top ten. The entry originates in a study of regulatory T cells in long-lasting Graves disease. General study findings and limits: Favored usage of TRBV28, TRBJ1-2 and TRBJ2-5 was recorded in persistent disease.

The CDR3 is 15 amino acids. In germline, CDR1 is SEHNR, CDR2 FQNEAQ (reference sequence). V lost 4 bases and J 0 bases, leaving 12 bases between the germline ends. Time point specified: newly diagnosed GD, antithyroid drugs for less than 3 months. PBMCs provided the RNA from which the TCR library was made. The same specimen was also included in a second study, on T cells in Graves' hyperthyroidism and ophthalmopathy. That work contributes: Blood also held most thyroid clonotypes expanded beyond 0.001. Patients with ophthalmopathy were separated from those with stable hyperthyroidism by a 13 V-J model.

The chain recombines TRBV7-9 with TRBJ2-5, with D uncertain. The source of this sequence is a woman in her 30s with Graves disease. The sequencing here drew on peripheral blood mononuclear cells (PBMCs), taken at new diagnosis, from a patient treated with antithyroid drugs. CDR3 amino acids: CASSSWTSYQETQYF. The CDR3 nucleotides are TGTGCCAGCAGCTCGTGGACCTCGTACCAAGAGACCCAGTACTTC.